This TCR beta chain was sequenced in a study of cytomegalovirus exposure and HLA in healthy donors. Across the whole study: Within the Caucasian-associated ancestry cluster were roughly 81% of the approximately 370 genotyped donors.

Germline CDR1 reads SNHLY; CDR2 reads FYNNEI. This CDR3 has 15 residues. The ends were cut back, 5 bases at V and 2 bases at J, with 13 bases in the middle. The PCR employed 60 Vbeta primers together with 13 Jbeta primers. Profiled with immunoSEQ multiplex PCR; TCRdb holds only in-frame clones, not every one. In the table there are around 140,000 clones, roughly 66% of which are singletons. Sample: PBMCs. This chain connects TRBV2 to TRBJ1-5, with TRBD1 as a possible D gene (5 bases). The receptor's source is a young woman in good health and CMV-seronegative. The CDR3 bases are TGTGCCAGCAGTAGGGGCCCAGGAGGCAATCAGCCCCAGCATTTT. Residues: CASSRGPGGNQPQHF.